The clone carrying this T cell receptor (beta chain) was found once. CDR3 length equals 14 residues. CDR1 is KGHDR, CDR2 SFDVKD, per germline. The V gene lost 5 bases and the J gene lost 4 bases, with 11 bases spanning the gap. The record originates from a study of blood T cell repertoires in COVID-19. Background on the study: Both acute and convalescent COVID-19 samples were obtained from the United States, Italy and Spain.

The assay was immunoSEQ multiplex PCR, and TCRdb's table has in-frame clones only and misses some. The data contain roughly 120,000 clones, about 88% of them seen just once; the ten biggest clones take up about 3.4%. The sample taken for sequencing was peripheral blood. The TCR comes from a man between 35 and 55 years old with acute or convalescent COVID-19. The chain has TRBV24-1 and TRBJ2-1; a possible D gene is TRBD2 (5 bases). The CDR3 reads CATSGEFDYNEQFF. The CDR3 nucleotides are TGTGCCACCAGTGGGGAGTTCGATTACAATGAGCAGTTCTTC.